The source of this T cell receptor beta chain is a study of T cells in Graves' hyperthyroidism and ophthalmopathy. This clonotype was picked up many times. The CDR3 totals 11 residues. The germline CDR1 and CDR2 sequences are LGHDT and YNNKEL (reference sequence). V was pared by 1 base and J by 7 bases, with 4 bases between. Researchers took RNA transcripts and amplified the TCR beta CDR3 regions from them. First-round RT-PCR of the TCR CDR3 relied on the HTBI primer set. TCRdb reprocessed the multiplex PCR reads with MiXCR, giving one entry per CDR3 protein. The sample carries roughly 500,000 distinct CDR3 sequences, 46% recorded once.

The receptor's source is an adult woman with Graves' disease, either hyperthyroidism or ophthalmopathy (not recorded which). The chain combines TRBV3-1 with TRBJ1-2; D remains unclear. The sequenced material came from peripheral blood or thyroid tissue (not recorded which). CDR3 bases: TGTGCCAGCAGCCAAGGTGGTGGCTACACCTTC. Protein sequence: CASSQGGGYTF.